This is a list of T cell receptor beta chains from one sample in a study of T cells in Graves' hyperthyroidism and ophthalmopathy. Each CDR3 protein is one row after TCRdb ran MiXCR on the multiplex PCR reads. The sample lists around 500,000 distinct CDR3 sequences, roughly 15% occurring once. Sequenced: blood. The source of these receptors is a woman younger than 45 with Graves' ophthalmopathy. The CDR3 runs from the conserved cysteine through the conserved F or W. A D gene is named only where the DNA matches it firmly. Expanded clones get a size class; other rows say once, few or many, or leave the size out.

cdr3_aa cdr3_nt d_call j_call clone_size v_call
CASPRGSGSDEQFF TGTGCCAGCCCCCGCGGGAGCGGGAGTGATGAGCAGTTCTTC TRBD2 TRBJ2-1 few TRBV7-9
CSAPREYQETQYF TGCAGTGCTCCCCGGGAGTACCAAGAGACCCAGTACTTC . TRBJ2-5 many TRBV20-1
CASSYVLGGDSDTQYF TGTGCCAGCAGTTACGTTTTAGGCGGAGATTCGGATACGCAGTATTTT . TRBJ2-3 many TRBV6-2/TRBV6-3
CASSEQAAQETQYF TGTGCCAGCAGTGAACAAGCGGCCCAAGAGACCCAGTACTTC . TRBJ2-5 few TRBV2
CASSQFSASTDTQYF TGTGCCAGCAGCCAATTTTCGGCGAGCACAGATACGCAGTATTTT . TRBJ2-3 many TRBV3-1
CASSIGTASYNEQFF TGTGCCAGTAGTATCGGGACGGCCTCCTACAATGAGCAGTTCTTC . TRBJ2-1 . TRBV19
CASSLALGQGIPGYTF TGTGCCAGCAGTTTAGCGCTGGGACAGGGTATCCCGGGCTACACCTTC TRBD1 TRBJ1-2 many TRBV12-3/TRBV12-4
CASSPYGTSGRRDTQYF TGTGCCAGCAGTCCCTACGGGACTAGCGGGAGGAGGGATACGCAGTATTTT TRBD2 TRBJ2-3 many TRBV12-3/TRBV12-4
CASRGDLYTGELFF TGCGCCAGCAGGGGGGACTTATACACCGGGGAGCTGTTTTTT . TRBJ2-2 . TRBV5-1
CASSSARTGEADVAYNEQFF TGTGCCAGCAGCTCGGCCCGGACAGGAGAGGCTGATGTCGCCTACAATGAGCAGTTCTTC TRBD1 TRBJ2-1 . TRBV5-6
CSAPLSGRLGSYNEQFF TGCAGTGCTCCCCTTAGCGGGAGGTTGGGCTCCTACAATGAGCAGTTCTTC TRBD2 TRBJ2-1 . TRBV20-1
CSARDRTFNTGELFF TGCAGTGCTAGAGATCGAACCTTTAACACCGGGGAGCTGTTTTTT . TRBJ2-2 few TRBV20-1
CASSPPDRSDEAFF TGTGCCAGCAGTCCCCCGGACCGGAGTGATGAAGCTTTCTTT . TRBJ1-1 many TRBV28